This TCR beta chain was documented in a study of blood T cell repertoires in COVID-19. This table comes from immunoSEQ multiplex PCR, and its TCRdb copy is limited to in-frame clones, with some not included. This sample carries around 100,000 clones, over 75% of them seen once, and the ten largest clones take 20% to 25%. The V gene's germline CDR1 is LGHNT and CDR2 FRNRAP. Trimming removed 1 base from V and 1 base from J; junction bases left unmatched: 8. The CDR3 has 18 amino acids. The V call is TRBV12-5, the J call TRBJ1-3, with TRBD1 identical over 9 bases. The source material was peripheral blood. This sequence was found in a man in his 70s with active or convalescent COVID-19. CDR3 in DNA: TGTGCTAGTGGTTTGGCGAGGACAGGGGAATTTTCTGGAAACACCATATATTTT. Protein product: CASGLARTGEFSGNTIYF.